The clone carrying this TCR beta chain was observed at least ten times. The sample originates from a study of response to subunit inactivated influenza vaccine. CDR3 length: 13 amino acids. The ends were cut back, 3 bases at V and 0 bases at J, with 5 bases in the middle. TCRdb used MiXCR to reprocess the RT-PCR reads, holding one entry per CDR3 protein. The sample holds over 650,000 distinct CDR3 sequences, 18% seen once. V gene TRBV12-3 or TRBV12-4 combines with J gene TRBJ1-2; no definite D call. This receptor was taken from a man aged 45-65 years who received an inactivated influenza vaccine. Here the sequenced sample was PBMCs from blood, taken around 5 days after vaccination. The CDR3: CASSFSPNYGYTF. The CDR3 DNA is TGTGCCAGCAGTTTTAGCCCTAACTATGGCTACACCTTC.